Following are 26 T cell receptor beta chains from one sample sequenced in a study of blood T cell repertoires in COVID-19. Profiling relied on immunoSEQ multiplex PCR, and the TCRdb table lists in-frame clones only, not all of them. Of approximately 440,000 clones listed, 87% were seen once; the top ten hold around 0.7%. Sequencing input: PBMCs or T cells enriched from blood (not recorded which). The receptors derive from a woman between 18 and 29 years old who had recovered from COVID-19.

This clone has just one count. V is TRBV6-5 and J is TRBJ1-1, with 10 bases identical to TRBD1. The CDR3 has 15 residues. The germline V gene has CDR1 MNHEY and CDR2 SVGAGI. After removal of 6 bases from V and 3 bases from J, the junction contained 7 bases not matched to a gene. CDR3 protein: CASSDETGGDTEAFF. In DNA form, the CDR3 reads TGTGCCAGCAGCGACGAGACAGGGGGCGACACTGAAGCTTTCTTT.

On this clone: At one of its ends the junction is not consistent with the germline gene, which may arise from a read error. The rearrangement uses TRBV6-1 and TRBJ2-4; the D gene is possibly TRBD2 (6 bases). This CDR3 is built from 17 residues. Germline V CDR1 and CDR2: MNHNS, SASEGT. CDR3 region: CASSGRAAKLAKSIQYF. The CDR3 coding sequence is TGTGCCAGCAGTGGTCGGGCGGCGAAACTAGCCAAAAGCATTCAGTACTTC.

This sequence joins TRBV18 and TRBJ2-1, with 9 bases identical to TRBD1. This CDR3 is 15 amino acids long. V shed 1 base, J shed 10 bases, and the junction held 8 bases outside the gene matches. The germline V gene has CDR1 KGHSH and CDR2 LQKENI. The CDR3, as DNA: TGTGCCAGCTCACCACTCGGACAGGGGACCGGAGAGCAGTTCTTC. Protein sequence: CASSPLGQGTGEQFF.

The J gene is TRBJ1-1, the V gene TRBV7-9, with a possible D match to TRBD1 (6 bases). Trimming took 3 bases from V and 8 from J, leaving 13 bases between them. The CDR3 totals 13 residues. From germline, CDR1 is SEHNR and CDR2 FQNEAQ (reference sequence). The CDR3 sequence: CASSFTGIREAFF. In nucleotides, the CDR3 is TGTGCCAGCAGCTTTACAGGGATTAGGGAAGCTTTCTTT. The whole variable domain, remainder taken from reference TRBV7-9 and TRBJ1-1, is DTGVSQNPRHKITKRGQNVTFRCDPISEHNRLYWYRQTLGQGPEFLTYFQNEAQLEKSRLLSDRFSAERPKGSFSTLEIQRTEQGDSAMYLCASSFTGIREAFFGQGTRLTVV.

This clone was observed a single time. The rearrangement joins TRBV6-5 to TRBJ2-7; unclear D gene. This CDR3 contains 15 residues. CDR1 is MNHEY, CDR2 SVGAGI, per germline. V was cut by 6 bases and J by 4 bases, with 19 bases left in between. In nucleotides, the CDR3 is TGTGCCAGCAGCCTGACCGGTCTGGCCGGGTACGAGCAGTACTTC. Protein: CASSLTGLAGYEQYF.

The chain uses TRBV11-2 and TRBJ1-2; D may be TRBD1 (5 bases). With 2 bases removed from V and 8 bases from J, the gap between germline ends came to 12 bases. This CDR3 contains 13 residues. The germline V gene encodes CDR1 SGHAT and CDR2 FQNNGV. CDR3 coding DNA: TGTGCCAGCAGCTTAATACAGGTTGAAGGCTACACCTTC. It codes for CASSLIQVEGYTF.

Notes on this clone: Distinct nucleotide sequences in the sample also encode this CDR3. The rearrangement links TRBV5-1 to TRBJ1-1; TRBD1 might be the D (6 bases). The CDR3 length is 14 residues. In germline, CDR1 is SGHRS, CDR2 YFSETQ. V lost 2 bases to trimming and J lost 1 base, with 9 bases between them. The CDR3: CASSFRGENTEAFF. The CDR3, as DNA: TGCGCCAGCAGCTTCAGGGGTGAGAACACTGAAGCTTTCTTT.

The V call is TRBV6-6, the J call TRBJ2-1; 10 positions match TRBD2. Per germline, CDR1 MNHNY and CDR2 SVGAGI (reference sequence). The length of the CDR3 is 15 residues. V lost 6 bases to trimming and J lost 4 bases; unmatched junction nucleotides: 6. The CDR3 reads CASRHSGGVYNEQFF. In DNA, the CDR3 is TGTGCCAGCAGACACAGCGGGGGGGTATACAATGAGCAGTTCTTC.

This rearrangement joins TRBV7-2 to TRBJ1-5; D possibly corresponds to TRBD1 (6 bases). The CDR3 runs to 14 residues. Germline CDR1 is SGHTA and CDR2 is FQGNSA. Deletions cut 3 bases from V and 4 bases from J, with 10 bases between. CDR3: CASSFLRGNQPQHF. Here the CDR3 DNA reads TGTGCCAGCAGCTTTCTCAGGGGAAATCAGCCCCAGCATTTT.

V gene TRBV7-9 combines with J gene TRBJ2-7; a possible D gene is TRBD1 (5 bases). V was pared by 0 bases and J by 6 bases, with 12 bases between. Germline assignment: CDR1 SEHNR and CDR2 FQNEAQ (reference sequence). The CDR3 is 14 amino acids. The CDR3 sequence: CASSLARGSGEQYF. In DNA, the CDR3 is TGTGCCAGCAGCTTAGCTAGGGGATCTGGCGAGCAGTACTTC.

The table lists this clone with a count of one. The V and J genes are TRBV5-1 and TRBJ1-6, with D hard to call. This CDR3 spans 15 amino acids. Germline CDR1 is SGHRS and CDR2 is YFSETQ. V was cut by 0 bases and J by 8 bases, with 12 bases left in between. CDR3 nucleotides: TGCGCCAGCAGCTTGGACGGCAGCGACTATTCACCCCTCCACTTT. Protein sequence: CASSLDGSDYSPLHF. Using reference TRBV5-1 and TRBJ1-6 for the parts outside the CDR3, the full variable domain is KAGVTQTPRYLIKTRGQQVTLSCSPISGHRSVSWYQQTPGQGLQFLFEYFSETQRNKGNFPGRFSGRQFSNSRSEMNVSTLELGDSALYLCASSLDGSDYSPLHFGNGTRLTVT.

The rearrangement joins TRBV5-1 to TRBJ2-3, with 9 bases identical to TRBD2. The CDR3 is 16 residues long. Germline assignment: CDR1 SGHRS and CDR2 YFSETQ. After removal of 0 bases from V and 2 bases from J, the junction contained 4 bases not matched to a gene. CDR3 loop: CASSLVAGASTDTQYF. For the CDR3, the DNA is TGCGCCAGCAGCTTGGTAGCGGGGGCCTCCACAGATACGCAGTATTTT.

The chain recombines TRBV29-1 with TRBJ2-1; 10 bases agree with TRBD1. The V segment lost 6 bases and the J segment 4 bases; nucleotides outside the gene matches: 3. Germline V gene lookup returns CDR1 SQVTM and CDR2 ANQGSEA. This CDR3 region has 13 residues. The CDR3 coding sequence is TGCAGCGTGGACAGGGGGGATTACAATGAGCAGTTCTTC. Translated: CSVDRGDYNEQFF.

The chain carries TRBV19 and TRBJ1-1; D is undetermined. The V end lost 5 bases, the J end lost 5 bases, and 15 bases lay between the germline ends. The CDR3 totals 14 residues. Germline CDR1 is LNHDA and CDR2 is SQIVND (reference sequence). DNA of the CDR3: TGTGCCAGTAGTGCGCTTGACGGGGAGACTGAAGCTTTCTTT. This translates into CASSALDGETEAFF.

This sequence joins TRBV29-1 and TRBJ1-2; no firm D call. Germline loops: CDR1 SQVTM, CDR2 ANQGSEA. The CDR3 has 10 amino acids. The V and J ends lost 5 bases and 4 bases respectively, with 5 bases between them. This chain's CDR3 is CSVSIYGYTF. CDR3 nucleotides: TGCAGCGTTAGCATCTATGGCTACACCTTC.

The CDR3 bases are TGTGCCAGCAGCCCTTTAGCGGGCAATGAGCAGTTCTTC. Its translation is CASSPLAGNEQFF. The rearrangement uses TRBV12-3 or TRBV12-4 and TRBJ2-1; 7 bases map to TRBD2. This CDR3 contains 13 residues. Trimming at V came to 6 bases and at J to 6 bases, leaving 5 bases not matched to a gene.

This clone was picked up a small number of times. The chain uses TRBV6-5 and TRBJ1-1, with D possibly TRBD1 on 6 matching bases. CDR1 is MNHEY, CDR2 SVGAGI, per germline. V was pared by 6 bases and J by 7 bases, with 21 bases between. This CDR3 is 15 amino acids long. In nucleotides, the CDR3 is TGTGCCAGCAGCCTAGCGGGGAGGGGGGCTGGTGAAGCTTTCTTT. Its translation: CASSLAGRGAGEAFF.

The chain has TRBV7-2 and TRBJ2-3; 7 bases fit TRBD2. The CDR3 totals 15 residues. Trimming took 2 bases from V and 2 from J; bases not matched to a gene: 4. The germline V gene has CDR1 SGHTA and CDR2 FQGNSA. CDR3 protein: CASSLLAGITDTQYF. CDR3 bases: TGTGCCAGCAGCTTATTAGCGGGCATCACAGATACGCAGTATTTT.

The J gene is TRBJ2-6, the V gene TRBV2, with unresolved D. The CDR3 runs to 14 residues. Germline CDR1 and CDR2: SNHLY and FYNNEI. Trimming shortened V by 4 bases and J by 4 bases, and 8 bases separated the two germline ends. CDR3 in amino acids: CASSGLSGANVLTF. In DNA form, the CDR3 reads TGTGCCAGCAGTGGTCTGTCCGGGGCCAACGTCCTGACTTTC.

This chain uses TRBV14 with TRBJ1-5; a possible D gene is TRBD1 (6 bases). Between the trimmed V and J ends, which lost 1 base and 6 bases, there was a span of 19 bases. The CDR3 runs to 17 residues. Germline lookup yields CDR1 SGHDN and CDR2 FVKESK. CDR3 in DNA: TGTGCCAGCAGCCAAGGGTCGGGGGGGCGAGGCCTTCAGCCCCAGCATTTT. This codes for CASSQGSGGRGLQPQHF.

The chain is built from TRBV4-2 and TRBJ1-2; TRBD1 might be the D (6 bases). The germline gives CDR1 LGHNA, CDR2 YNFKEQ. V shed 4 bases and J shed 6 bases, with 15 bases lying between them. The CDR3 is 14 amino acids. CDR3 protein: CASSPETGMDGYTF. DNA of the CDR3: TGTGCCAGCAGCCCAGAAACAGGGATGGATGGCTACACCTTC.

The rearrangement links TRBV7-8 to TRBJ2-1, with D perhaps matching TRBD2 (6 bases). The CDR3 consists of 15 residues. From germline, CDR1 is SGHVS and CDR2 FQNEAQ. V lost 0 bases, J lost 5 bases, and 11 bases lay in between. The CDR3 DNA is TGTGCCAGCAGCTTAGCGGGACTCCTAAACAATGAGCAGTTCTTC. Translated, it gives CASSLAGLLNNEQFF.

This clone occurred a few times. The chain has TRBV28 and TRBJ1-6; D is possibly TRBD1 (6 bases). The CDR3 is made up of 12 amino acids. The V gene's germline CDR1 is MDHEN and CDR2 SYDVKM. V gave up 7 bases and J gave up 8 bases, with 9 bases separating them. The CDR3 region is CASISGDSPLHF. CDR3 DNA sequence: TGTGCCAGCATATCAGGGGATTCACCCCTCCACTTT.

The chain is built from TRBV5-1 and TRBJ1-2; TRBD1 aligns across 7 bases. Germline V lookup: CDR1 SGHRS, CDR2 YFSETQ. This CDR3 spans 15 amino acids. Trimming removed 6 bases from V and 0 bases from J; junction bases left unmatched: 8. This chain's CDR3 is CASTAGTVANYGYTF. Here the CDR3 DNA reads TGCGCCAGCACCGCGGGGACAGTAGCTAACTATGGCTACACCTTC. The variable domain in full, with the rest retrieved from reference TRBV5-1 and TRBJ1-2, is KAGVTQTPRYLIKTRGQQVTLSCSPISGHRSVSWYQQTPGQGLQFLFEYFSETQRNKGNFPGRFSGRQFSNSRSEMNVSTLELGDSALYLCASTAGTVANYGYTFGSGTRLTVV.

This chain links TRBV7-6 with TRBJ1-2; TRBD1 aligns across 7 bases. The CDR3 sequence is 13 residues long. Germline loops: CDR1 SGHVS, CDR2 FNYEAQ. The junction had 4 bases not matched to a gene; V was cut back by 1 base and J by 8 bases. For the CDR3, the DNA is TGTGCCAGCAGCTTAGGGGGACAGCTCGGCTACACCTTC. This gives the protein CASSLGGQLGYTF. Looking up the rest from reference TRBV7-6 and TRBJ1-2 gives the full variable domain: GAGVSQSPRYKVTKRGQDVALRCDPISGHVSLYWYRQALGQGPEFLTYFNYEAQQDKSGLPNDRFSAERPEGSISTLTIQRTEQRDSAMYRCASSLGGQLGYTFGSGTRLTVV.

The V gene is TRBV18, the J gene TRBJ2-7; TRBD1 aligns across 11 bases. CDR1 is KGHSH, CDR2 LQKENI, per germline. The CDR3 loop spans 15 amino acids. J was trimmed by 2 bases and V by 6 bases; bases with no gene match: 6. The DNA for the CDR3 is TGTGCCAGCTCCCAGGGACAGGGGGAGACCTACGAGCAGTACTTC. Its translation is CASSQGQGETYEQYF.